The clone carrying this T cell receptor beta chain showed up many times. Its cognate antigen is unknown. The data originate from a study of breast tumors, draining lymph nodes, adjacent tissues. Study observations and caveats: Data only fit, rather than demonstrated, lymph node origin of most tumor T cells. Tumor repertoires ranked between lymph nodes and nontumor tissue in diversity, with V and J gene preferences.

This CDR3 is 16 amino acids long. The V gene's germline CDR1 is SGHDT and CDR2 YYEEEE. Trimming removed 4 bases at V and 2 bases at J, with 18 bases between. MiXCR, run by TCRdb on the multiplex PCR reads, gives a single entry per CDR3 protein. Among some 130,000 distinct CDR3 sequences listed, 20% to 25% were seen once. Axillary draining lymph nodes of breast cancer patients supplied the node samples. The sequencing input was axillary lymph node tissue. The J gene is TRBJ2-5, the V gene TRBV5-6; a weak D match, TRBD2 (5 bases). The TCR sequence derives from a female donor with breast cancer. Some clones in this sample may be carry-over from other donors' samples. CDR3 amino acids: CASSEEKGAEQETQYF. In DNA form, the CDR3 reads TGTGCCAGCAGCGAGGAAAAGGGAGCGGAGCAAGAGACCCAGTACTTC.